This T cell receptor (beta chain) was obtained from a study of blood T cells in healthy people across ages (dated by TCRdb to between 2014 and 2017). For the study in its entirety: In model experiments, template switching captured roughly one uniquely barcoded TCR beta cDNA molecule for every two T cells. Donors of different ages were randomly distributed across sequencing lanes to avoid experimental bias. Four age groups were formed from the donors: young (average roughly 15 years), middle-aged (approximately 40), aged (about 62) and long-lived (roughly 81). Age-related changes in TCR beta repertoire diversity were measured in the study by deep sequencing normalized with unique cDNA molecular identifiers. Two additional independent replicas of 1 million unique cDNA reads from the same blood draw were analyzed for two donors (one aged 18 to 30 and one aged 80 or older).

The germline V gene supplies CDR1 ENHRY and CDR2 SYGVKD. From cysteine to phenylalanine, the CDR3 is 12 amino acids long. Just the 36-base CDR3 DNA is kept, in frame starting at base 1. Comments on this clonotype: Its antigen specificity is not known. One end of the junction is discordant with germline, which a read error may explain.

Systemically healthy Caucasian individuals from Russia, some 36 in total and aged roughly 6 to 95 years, were included as donors. Around 9.7 milliliters of peripheral blood were collected from each donor into EDTA-treated Vacutainer tubes. Ficoll-Paque density-gradient centrifugation was used to isolate PBMCs, with at least 6 million per sample. Trizol reagent was used to extract total RNA from the PBMCs, yielding at least 6 micrograms per sample. For every donor, an aliquot of PBMCs went through flow cytometry to measure the percentages of naive CD45RAhigh/CD27high T cells. Library construction relied on 5' RACE. A second roughly 7 to 11 cycle PCR used a sample-barcoded 5' primer and a J-beta primer mix. A template-switch 5' adaptor carrying 12 random nucleotides introduced a unique molecular identifier onto each TCR beta cDNA molecule. Each sample yielded at least 2.5 million CDR3-containing paired-end reads. The Mint cDNA synthesis kit, primed by a TRBC-specific oligonucleotide, was used to synthesize first-strand cDNA from all RNA. All cDNA was treated with uracil-DNA glycosylase and then went through a first 18-cycle PCR with the universal primers M1SS and BC2_uni_R. Per the original workflow: For normalization, 1 million high-quality reads were randomly selected from each sample, with every read carrying a distinct molecular identifier. Instead of being binned into consensus sequences, reads that shared molecular identifiers were thrown out. MiTCR, with a Q25 quality threshold and the strictest error-elimination algorithm, was used for CDR3 identification, clonotype clustering and error correction. Lower-bound total TCR beta diversity was estimated with a nonparametric unseen species model using Euler transformation. Starting from the raw public reads, TCRdb applied fastp trimming at Q25, assembled clones with MiXCR and retained in-frame beta chains. Entries are consolidated by CDR3 protein sequence, retaining the most common genes and DNA. TCRdb's processing, not the study's, gives the V and J calls here. The sample table contains around 1,800,000 distinct CDR3 sequences; only one count was recorded for roughly two fifths of them. The top ten clones comprise 23% of the sample.

On the study overall, not on this receptor specifically: Compared with the aged group, the long-lived group had more naive CD4+ T cells, fewer expanded clones and increased TCR diversity, suggesting age selection. Estimates of total diversity from one million sequenced T cells were regarded as lower bounds and underestimates. Conclusive comparison of naive and antigen-experienced compartments was prevented by the profiling of bulk unsorted PBMCs. The CMV infection status of donors was not known, potentially confounding age-related changes in expanded clonotypes. There was a strong correlation between observed TCR beta diversity and the percentage of naive T cells measured by flow cytometry. Observed TCR beta diversity per million T cells fell roughly linearly with age, and a significant reduction was already apparent by age around 40.

The rearrangement joined TRBV10-3 to TRBJ2-7, with TRBD2 identical over 7 junction bases. The sequence derives from a human donor in good health. Sequencing was performed on blood. Here the CDR3 is given as CAIRGGNYGQYF. The nucleotide sequence reads TGTGCCATCCGGGGAGGGAACTACGGGCAGTACTTC.